This entry features one T cell receptor beta chain sequence. The antigen remains undetermined. There were at least 6 micrograms of total RNA extracted from every sample. These data come from a study of blood T cells in healthy people across ages. Overall study results and limits: Compared with aged donors, long-lived donors showed fewer expanded clones, suggesting selection. Age showed a roughly linear inverse relationship with TCR beta diversity per million T cells.

The use of a sample-barcoded 5' primer and a J-beta primer mix characterized a second PCR of roughly 7 to 11 cycles. TCRdb recomputed calls from the 5' RACE reads with MiXCR, one row per CDR3 protein. The table lists around 700,000 distinct CDR3 sequences, just under 25% of them singletons, with 9.4% in the top ten. These data also featured in a second study, about T cells of mothers and their children. That study adds: RNA that had been extracted went wholly into cDNA synthesis, at 1.5 ug per 15 ul.

The TCR was taken from a boy aged 5-17 years in good health. The specimen sequenced was blood.

The chain's CDR3 is CASREREAIGDTQYF. DNA of the CDR3: TGTGCCAGCAGAGAGCGGGAGGCCATTGGAGATACGCAGTATTTT. The gene calls are TRBV12-3 or TRBV12-4 and TRBJ2-3; 9 nucleotides line up with TRBD2. The CDR3 loop spans 15 amino acids. Trimming removed 6 bases from V and 5 bases from J; junction bases left unmatched: 9.